The source of this T cell receptor beta chain is a study of cytomegalovirus exposure and HLA in healthy donors. Regarding the study as a whole: The study put 150 or so TCR beta chains on its list as cytomegalovirus-associated. Near-uniform donor sequencing depth was presumed by presence/absence analyses.

It was with 60 Vbeta and 13 Jbeta primers that the PCR ran. The assay was immunoSEQ multiplex PCR, and TCRdb's table has in-frame clones only and misses some. Of under 150,000 clones listed, around 80% were seen once; the top ten hold around 3.6%. With regard to this clone: Its antigen is as yet unknown.

This CDR3 is built from 15 residues. CDR1 and CDR2 from the germline V gene are MGHDK and SYGVNS. V shed 5 bases and J 7 bases; nucleotides not matched to a gene: 10. The sequenced material came from PBMCs. This sequence was found in a woman aged 40 to 49 in good health and CMV-seronegative. The V and J genes are TRBV25-1 and TRBJ2-3; TRBD2 matches at 9 bases. The CDR3 here is CASSRRSGGPNTQYF. Written as DNA, the CDR3 is TGTGCCAGCAGTCGGCGGAGCGGGGGGCCAAATACGCAGTATTTT.